This TCR beta chain was captured by sequencing in a study of early T cells in non-severe SARS-CoV-2 infection. Study results and limitations: Missing private and CD4 specificities, VDJdb matching favored anti-spike CD8 responses.

Worth noting for this clonotype: The antigen remains unidentified.

Each single cDNA molecule received a unique molecular identifier. TCRdb recomputed calls from the 5' RACE reads with MiXCR, one row per CDR3 protein. The sample consists of fewer than 30,000 distinct CDR3 sequences, 3.5% to 5.5% of them appearing once. Sequenced sample: whole blood. This TCR derives from an adult who was a healthcare worker with PCR-confirmed SARS-CoV-2 infection or an uninfected control (not recorded which).

The CDR3: CASSQEGAGTSGRGETQYF. DNA of the CDR3: TGCGCCAGCAGCCAAGAGGGAGCCGGGACTAGCGGGAGAGGAGAGACCCAGTACTTC. This chain uses TRBV4-1 with TRBJ2-5, with TRBD2 matching over 14 bases. Germline values: CDR1 MGHRA, CDR2 YSYEKL. Unmatched junction bases numbered 10, after V lost 0 bases and J lost 4 bases. The CDR3 consists of 19 residues.